This T cell receptor (beta chain) was obtained from a study of CD8 T cells in ankylosing spondylitis. Each CDR3 protein is one row after TCRdb ran MiXCR on the 5' RACE reads. Counted here are 350,000 to 400,000 distinct CDR3 sequences, roughly 20% occurring once; the ten biggest clones make up about an eighth. Germline values: CDR1 SGHNT, CDR2 YYREEE (reference sequence). The CDR3 totals 15 residues. The junction had 5 bases not matched to a gene; V was cut back by 4 bases and J by 0 bases. The TCR originated in a male donor with ankylosing spondylitis or in good health (not recorded which). The chain recombines TRBV5-4 with TRBJ2-3; 7 positions agree with TRBD1. The sample was blood, either unsorted or a sorted T cell fraction (not recorded which). The CDR3, as DNA: TGTGCCAGCAGCATTGACAGGGCTAGCACAGATACGCAGTATTTT. Translating it yields CASSIDRASTDTQYF.